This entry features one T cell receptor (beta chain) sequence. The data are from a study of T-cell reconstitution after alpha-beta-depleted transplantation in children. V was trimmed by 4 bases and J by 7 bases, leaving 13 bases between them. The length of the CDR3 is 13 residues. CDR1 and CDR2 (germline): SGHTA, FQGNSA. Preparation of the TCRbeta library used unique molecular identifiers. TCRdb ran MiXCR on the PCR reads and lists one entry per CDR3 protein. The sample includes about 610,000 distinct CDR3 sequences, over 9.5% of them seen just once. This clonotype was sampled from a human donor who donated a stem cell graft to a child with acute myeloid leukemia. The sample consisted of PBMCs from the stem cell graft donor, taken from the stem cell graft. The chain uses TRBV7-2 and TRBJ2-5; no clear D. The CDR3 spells CASSSSTVTTQYF. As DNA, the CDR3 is TGTGCCAGCAGCTCCTCCACAGTGACGACCCAGTACTTC.